The rows below give T cell receptor beta chains drawn from one sample of a study of post-analysis software for immune sequencing data. TCRdb reanalysed the PCR reads using MiXCR and keeps one entry per CDR3 protein. The sample includes roughly 570,000 distinct CDR3 sequences, around a third of them seen just once. Sequencing was carried out using blood. Receptors originate from a girl younger than 18 with multiple sclerosis. The CDR3 runs from the conserved cysteine through the conserved F or W. A D gene is named only where the DNA matches it firmly. Clone size appears in some rows only: once, few, many, or a class for an expanded clone.

size | J | D | V | CDR3 | DNA
few | TRBJ1-5 | - | TRBV18 | CASSPGRDQPQHF | TGTGCCAGCTCACCAGGGCGGGATCAGCCCCAGCATTTT
few | TRBJ2-3 | TRBD1 | TRBV3-1 | CASSGQGTGTDTQYF | TGTGCCAGCAGTGGACAGGGGACCGGCACAGATACGCAGTATTTT
- | TRBJ1-1 | TRBD1 | TRBV18 | CASSPRQGASTTEAFF | TGTGCCAGCTCACCACGGCAGGGGGCTTCTACTACTGAAGCTTTCTTT
many | TRBJ2-1 | - | TRBV4-1 | CASSRGLSSYNEQFF | TGCGCCAGCAGCCGAGGGCTAAGCTCCTACAATGAGCAGTTCTTC
- | TRBJ1-2 | - | TRBV10-3 | CAISEMEGGNYGYTF | TGTGCCATCAGTGAGATGGAAGGGGGAAACTATGGCTACACCTTC
- | TRBJ1-5 | TRBD1 | TRBV7-3 | CASSSDRDQPQHF | TGTGCCAGCAGCTCCGACAGGGATCAGCCCCAGCATTTT
- | TRBJ1-1 | - | TRBV5-1 | CASSSQGMGDTEAFF | TGCGCCAGCAGCTCCCAGGGGATGGGGGACACTGAAGCTTTCTTT
few | TRBJ2-7 | - | TRBV5-1 | CASSAGPEGSYEQYF | TGCGCCAGCAGCGCGGGCCCCGAGGGCTCCTACGAGCAGTACTTC
- | TRBJ2-6 | - | TRBV5-1 | CASSFPRISGANVLTF | TGCGCCAGCAGCTTCCCGCGGATCTCTGGGGCCAACGTCCTGACTTTC
few | TRBJ2-3 | - | TRBV29-1 | CSVEEDSSTDTQYF | TGCAGCGTTGAAGAGGACTCTAGCACAGATACGCAGTATTTT
many | TRBJ2-5 | - | TRBV2 | CASSGQKETQYF | TGTGCCAGCAGTGGGCAAAAAGAGACCCAGTACTTC
many | TRBJ2-3 | TRBD1 | TRBV15 | CATSSYRGRDTQYF | TGTGCCACCAGCAGTTACAGGGGGAGGGATACGCAGTATTTT
few | TRBJ2-3 | - | TRBV20-1 | CSARVPRHPTDTQYF | TGCAGTGCTAGAGTCCCCAGACACCCCACAGATACGCAGTATTTT
- | TRBJ1-2 | TRBD1 | TRBV29-1 | CSVEDQGQGALGYTF | TGCAGCGTTGAAGATCAAGGACAGGGGGCGCTGGGCTACACCTTC
few | TRBJ2-5 | - | TRBV13 | CASSSPGETQYF | TGTGCCAGCAGCTCCCCAGGAGAGACCCAGTACTTC
few | TRBJ2-3 | TRBD2 | TRBV6-1 | CASLTSGGDTQYF | TGTGCCAGCCTTACTAGCGGTGGAGATACGCAGTATTTT
few | TRBJ2-1 | TRBD1 | TRBV27 | CASREDRGAGSYNEQFF | TGTGCCAGCAGAGAAGACAGGGGGGCGGGCTCCTACAATGAGCAGTTCTTC
- | TRBJ2-5 | - | TRBV5-1 | CASSPEWHQETQYF | TGCGCCAGCAGCCCGGAATGGCACCAAGAGACCCAGTACTTC
once | TRBJ1-2 | TRBD1 | TRBV3-1 | CASSQDGGQGGYTF | TGTGCCAGCAGCCAAGATGGGGGACAGGGAGGCTACACCTTC
once | TRBJ1-1 | TRBD1 | TRBV7-9 | CASSLGTGNMNTEAFF | TGTGCCAGCAGCTTAGGGACAGGGAACATGAACACTGAAGCTTTCTTT
- | TRBJ2-5 | - | TRBV20-1 | CSASLVGLGERYF | TGCAGTGCTAGTCTCGTGGGGCTTGGCGAGCGGTACTTC
many | TRBJ2-1 | TRBD1 | TRBV12-3/TRBV12-4 | CASSLADRGTSSYNEQFF | TGTGCCAGCAGTTTAGCGGACAGGGGAACGAGCTCCTACAATGAGCAGTTCTTC
- | TRBJ2-1 | TRBD2 | TRBV20-1 | CSARDYRASWGGYEQFF | TGCAGTGCTAGAGATTATAGGGCTAGCTGGGGGGGGTATGAGCAGTTCTTC
- | TRBJ2-1 | TRBD2 | TRBV29-1 | CSGGGPYNEQFF | TGCAGCGGCGGGGGGCCCTACAATGAGCAGTTCTTC
- | TRBJ1-4 | TRBD1 | TRBV5-1 | CASSPGRGTGAEKLFF | TGCGCCAGCAGCCCCGGGCGGGGGACAGGGGCTGAAAAACTGTTTTTT
- | TRBJ2-3 | - | TRBV7-2 | CASSLPAGLSDTQYF | TGTGCCAGCAGCTTACCCGCGGGATTATCAGATACGCAGTATTTT
few | TRBJ2-3 | - | TRBV29-1 | CSVGGKHTDTQYF | TGCAGCGTTGGCGGCAAACACACAGATACGCAGTATTTT
- | TRBJ2-7 | - | TRBV7-8 | CASSLAVRGYEQYF | TGTGCCAGCAGCTTAGCGGTCAGGGGTTACGAGCAGTACTTC
- | TRBJ2-1 | TRBD1 | TRBV4-1 | CASSQAQGVNEQFF | TGCGCCAGCAGCCAAGCCCAGGGGGTTAATGAGCAGTTCTTC
few | TRBJ1-2 | - | TRBV12-3/TRBV12-4 | CASSPRIGYNGYTF | TGTGCCAGCAGTCCGAGAATAGGGTATAATGGCTACACCTTC
- | TRBJ2-3 | - | TRBV5-1 | CASSTDRLTDTQYF | TGCGCCAGCAGTACCGACAGGCTCACAGATACGCAGTATTTT
- | TRBJ2-2 | - | TRBV5-6 | CASSEETTGELFF | TGTGCCAGCAGCGAAGAAACAACCGGGGAGCTGTTTTTT
many | TRBJ2-5 | TRBD2 | TRBV5-1 | CASSLATSGGQETQYF | TGCGCCAGCAGCTTGGCTACTAGCGGGGGCCAAGAGACCCAGTACTTC
few | TRBJ2-1 | TRBD1 | TRBV13 | CASSSIGQGKEEQFF | TGTGCCAGCAGCTCCATTGGACAGGGGAAGGAGGAGCAGTTCTTC
few | TRBJ1-2 | - | TRBV6-1 | CASSEASDVGYTF | TGTGCCAGCAGTGAAGCTTCGGACGTCGGCTACACCTTC
few | TRBJ1-6 | - | TRBV5-1 | CASSLRQRNNSPLHF | TGCGCCAGCAGCTTAAGACAGAGGAATAATTCACCCCTCCACTTT
- | TRBJ2-1 | - | TRBV4-1 | CASSQVVSYNEQFF | TGCGCCAGCAGCCAAGTGGTCTCCTACAATGAGCAGTTCTTC
- | TRBJ2-7 | TRBD1 | TRBV5-1 | CASSLGTAFSSYEQYF | TGCGCCAGCAGCTTAGGGACAGCCTTTAGCTCCTACGAGCAGTACTTC
once | TRBJ2-3 | - | TRBV6-1 | CASSTTGADTQYF | TGTGCCAGCAGCACGACAGGTGCAGATACGCAGTATTTT
- | TRBJ1-1 | - | TRBV5-1 | CASSPTSVNTNTEAFF | TGCGCCAGCAGCCCTACAAGCGTTAACACGAACACTGAAGCTTTCTTT
- | TRBJ2-1 | TRBD1 | TRBV15 | CATSRFPGQGNNEQFF | TGTGCCACCAGCAGGTTTCCGGGACAGGGTAACAATGAGCAGTTCTTC